The 7 T cell receptor beta chains reported below all come from one sample, sequenced in a study of shared clonotypes between healthy human individuals. Assay used: immunoSEQ multiplex PCR; TCRdb lists only in-frame clones, some missing. In the table there are 2 million to 3 million clones, over 85% of which are singletons. What was sequenced was naive CD4+ T cells from PBMCs. Subset described: CD45RA+ positively selected. These receptors were obtained from a young man in good health. Some clones in this sample may be carry-over from other donors' samples.

The V gene is TRBV28, the J gene TRBJ2-2; D ambiguous. Germline V gene lookup returns CDR1 MDHEN and CDR2 SYDVKM. Trimming shortened V by 4 bases and J by 6 bases, and 12 bases separated the two germline ends. This CDR3 spans 14 amino acids. CDR3 in amino acids: CASSSGRTAGELFF. CDR3 DNA: TGTGCCAGCAGTTCCGGCAGAACGGCCGGGGAGCTGTTTTTT.

The chain recombines TRBV2 with TRBJ2-6; D not certain. V lost 6 bases to trimming and J lost 0 bases, with 12 bases between them. The CDR3 is made up of 16 amino acids. Germline assignment: CDR1 SNHLY and CDR2 FYNNEI. This chain's CDR3 is CASRAGRNSGANVLTF. CDR3 in DNA: TGTGCCAGCAGGGCAGGCCGTAACTCTGGGGCCAACGTCCTGACTTTC.

This CDR3 reads CASSANTGGGGANVLTF. The CDR3 region has the DNA TGTGCCAGCAGCGCCAATACAGGGGGCGGTGGGGCCAACGTCCTGACTTTC. The J gene is TRBJ2-6, the V gene TRBV9; 9 positions agree with TRBD1. V lost 3 bases and J lost 3; bases outside the gene matches: 7. The germline CDR1 and CDR2 sequences are SGDLS and YYNGEE. The CDR3 contains 17 residues.

The chain is built from TRBV19 and TRBJ1-5, with D uncertain. V was pared by 5 bases and J by 5 bases, with 10 bases between. CDR3 length: 13 amino acids. Germline-derived CDR1 and CDR2 are LNHDA and SQIVND (reference sequence). The CDR3 spells CASSVTIDQPQHF. For the CDR3, the DNA is TGTGCCAGTAGTGTGACGATAGATCAGCCCCAGCATTTT. Based on the CDR3 plus reference TRBV19 and TRBJ1-5, the full variable domain is DGGITQSPKYLFRKEGQNVTLSCEQNLNHDAMYWYRQDPGQGLRLIYYSQIVNDFQKGDIAEGYSVSREKKESFPLTVTSAQKNPTAFYLCASSVTIDQPQHFGDGTRLSIL.

Points on this clone: Its ends do not fully match the called genes, so a read error is possible. This chain links TRBV27 with TRBJ2-5; no reliable D call. Per the germline V gene, CDR1 is MNHEY and CDR2 is SMNVEV (reference sequence). The CDR3 sequence is 10 residues long. The CDR3 sequence: CPRREKTQYF. CDR3 nucleotide sequence: TGCCCTCGGCGAGAAAAGACCCAGTACTTC.

This chain connects TRBV28 to TRBJ2-6, with TRBD1 matching 8 bases. V trimming: 5 bases; J trimming: 4 bases; junction bases outside the gene matches: 13. The germline gives CDR1 MDHEN, CDR2 SYDVKM. The CDR3 is made up of 18 amino acids. CDR3 nucleotide sequence: TGTGCCAGCAGTACCAGGACAGGGAGCTCAGTCGGGGCCAACGTCCTGACTTTC. Residues: CASSTRTGSSVGANVLTF.

The V and J genes are TRBV4-1 and TRBJ2-7, with a weak D call TRBD1 (6 bases). Germline loops: CDR1 MGHRA, CDR2 YSYEKL. The CDR3 has 16 residues. V was trimmed by 1 base and J by 1 base, leaving 14 bases between them. The CDR3 region is CASSQVGQRASYEQYF. The DNA for the CDR3 is TGCGCCAGCAGCCAAGTCGGACAGCGCGCATCCTACGAGCAGTACTTC.